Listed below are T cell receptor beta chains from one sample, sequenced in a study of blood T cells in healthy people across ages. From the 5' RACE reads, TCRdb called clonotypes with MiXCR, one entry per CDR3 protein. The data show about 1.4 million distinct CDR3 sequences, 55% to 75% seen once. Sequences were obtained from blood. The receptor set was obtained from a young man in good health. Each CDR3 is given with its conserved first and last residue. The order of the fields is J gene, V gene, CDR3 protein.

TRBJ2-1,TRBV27,CASSSPRGAPYEQFF
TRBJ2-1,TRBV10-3,CAISVVDDNEQFF
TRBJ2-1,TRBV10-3,CAISETLAEQFF
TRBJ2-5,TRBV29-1,CSVEVPPGQETQYF
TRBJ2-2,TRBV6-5,CASSYPTGRHPGELFF
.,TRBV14,CASSPSNEDYEQYF
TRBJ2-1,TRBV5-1,CASSLDVHPRDEQFF
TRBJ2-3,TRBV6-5,CASRGQGKVQTQYF
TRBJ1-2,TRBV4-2,CASSQVASTAGTF
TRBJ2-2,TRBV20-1,CSARKTGTHTGELFF
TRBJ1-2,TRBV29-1,CSVDLGTGDNYGYTF
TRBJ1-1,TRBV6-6,CASSTGNTEAFF
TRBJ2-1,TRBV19,CASSKVPRTSGDSNKFF
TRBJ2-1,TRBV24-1,CATSDQRAGSYNEQFF
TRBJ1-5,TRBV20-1,CSARKDRGGNQPQHF
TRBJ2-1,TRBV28,CASSLLGRQLSYNEQFF
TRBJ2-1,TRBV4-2,CASSHRESSYNEQFF
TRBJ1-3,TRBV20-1,CSARDRGNTIYF
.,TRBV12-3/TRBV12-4,CASSPAVAGVHEQYF
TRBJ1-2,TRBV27,CARGSKGYTF
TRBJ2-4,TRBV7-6,CASSRRQRGNIQYF
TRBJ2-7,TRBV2,CASSEGSEYEQYF
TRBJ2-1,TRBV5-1,CASSPQTGGANNEQFF
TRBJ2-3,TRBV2,CARTGGTDTQYF
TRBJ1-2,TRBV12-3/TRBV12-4,CASSPERRLHGYTF